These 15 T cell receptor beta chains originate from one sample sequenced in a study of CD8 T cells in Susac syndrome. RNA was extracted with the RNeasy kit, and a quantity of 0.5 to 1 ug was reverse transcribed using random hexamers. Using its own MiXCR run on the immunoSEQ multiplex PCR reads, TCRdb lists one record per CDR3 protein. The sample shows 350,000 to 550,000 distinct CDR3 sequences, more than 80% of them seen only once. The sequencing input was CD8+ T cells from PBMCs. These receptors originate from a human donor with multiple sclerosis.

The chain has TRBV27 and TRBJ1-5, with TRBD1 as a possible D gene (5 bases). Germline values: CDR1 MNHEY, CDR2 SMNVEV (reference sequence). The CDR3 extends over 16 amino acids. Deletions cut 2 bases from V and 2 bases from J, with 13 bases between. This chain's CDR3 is CASSLNPGGGNQPQHF. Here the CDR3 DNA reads TGTGCCAGCAGTTTAAACCCCGGGGGGGGCAATCAGCCCCAGCATTTT.

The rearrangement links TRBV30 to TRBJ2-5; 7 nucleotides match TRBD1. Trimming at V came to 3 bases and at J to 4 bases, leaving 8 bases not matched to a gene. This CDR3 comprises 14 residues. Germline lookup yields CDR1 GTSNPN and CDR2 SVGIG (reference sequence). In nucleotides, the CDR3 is TGTGCCTGGAGCCCCACAGGGGTCGGAGAGACCCAGTACTTC. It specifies CAWSPTGVGETQYF.

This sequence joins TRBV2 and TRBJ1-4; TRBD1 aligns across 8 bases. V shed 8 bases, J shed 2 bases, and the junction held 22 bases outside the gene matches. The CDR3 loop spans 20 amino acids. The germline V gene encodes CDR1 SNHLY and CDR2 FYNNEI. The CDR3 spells CASPRGALPGQVPTNEKLFF. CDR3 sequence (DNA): TGTGCCAGCCCTAGAGGGGCCCTACCGGGACAGGTTCCGACTAATGAAAAACTGTTTTTT.

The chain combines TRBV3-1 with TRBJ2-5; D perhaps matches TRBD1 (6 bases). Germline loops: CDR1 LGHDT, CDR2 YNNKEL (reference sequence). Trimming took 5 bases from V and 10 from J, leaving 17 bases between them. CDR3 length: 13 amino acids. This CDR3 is CASSTTGTFSQYF. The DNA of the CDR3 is TGTGCCAGCAGCACTACTGGGACATTCAGCCAGTACTTC.

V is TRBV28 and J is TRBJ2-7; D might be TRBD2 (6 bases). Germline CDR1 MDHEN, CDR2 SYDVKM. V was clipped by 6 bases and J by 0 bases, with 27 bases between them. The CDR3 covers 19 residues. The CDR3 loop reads CASRKIVADVITSSYEQYF. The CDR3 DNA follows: TGTGCCAGCAGAAAAATCGTAGCGGATGTAATAACTAGCTCCTACGAGCAGTACTTC. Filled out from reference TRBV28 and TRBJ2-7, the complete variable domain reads DVKVTQSSRYLVKRTGEKVFLECVQDMDHENMFWYRQDPGLGLRLIYFSYDVKMKEKGDIPEGYSVSREKKERFSLILESASTNQTSMYLCASRKIVADVITSSYEQYFGPGTRLTVT.

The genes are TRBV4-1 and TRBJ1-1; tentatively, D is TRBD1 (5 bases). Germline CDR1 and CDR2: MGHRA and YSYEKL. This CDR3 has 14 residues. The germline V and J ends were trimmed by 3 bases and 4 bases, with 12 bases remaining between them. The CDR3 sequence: CASSHGQGATEAFF. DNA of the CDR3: TGCGCCAGCAGCCATGGTCAGGGAGCCACTGAAGCTTTCTTT.

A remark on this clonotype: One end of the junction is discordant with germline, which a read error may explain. CDR3 bases: TGTGCCAACAGTTACTTGGGGACAAAGGGTTACGAGCAGTACTTC. Its translation: CANSYLGTKGYEQYF. The chain links TRBV27 to TRBJ2-7, with TRBD1 as a possible D gene (6 bases). Germline V gives CDR1 MNHEY, CDR2 SMNVEV (reference sequence). The CDR3 has 15 amino acids.

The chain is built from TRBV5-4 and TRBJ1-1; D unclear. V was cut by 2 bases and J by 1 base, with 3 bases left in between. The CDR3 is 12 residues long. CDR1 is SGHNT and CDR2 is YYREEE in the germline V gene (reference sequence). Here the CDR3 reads CASSLKNTEAFF. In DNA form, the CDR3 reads TGTGCCAGCAGCTTAAAGAACACTGAAGCTTTCTTT. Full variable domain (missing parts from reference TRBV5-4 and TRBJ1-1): ETGVTQSPTHLIKTRGQQVTLRCSSQSGHNTVSWYQQALGQGPQFIFQYYREEENGRGNFPPRFSGLQFPNYSSELNVNALELDDSALYLCASSLKNTEAFFGQGTRLTVV.

This CDR3 is CASSLTGHLNYGYTF. CDR3 coding DNA: TGTGCCAGCAGCTTAACCGGACACCTTAACTATGGCTACACCTTC. The chain links TRBV7-3 to TRBJ1-2, with D tentatively TRBD1 (5 bases). V was trimmed by 0 bases and J by 1 base, leaving 9 bases between them. CDR1 and CDR2 from the germline V gene are SGHTA and FQGTGA. The CDR3 covers 15 residues.

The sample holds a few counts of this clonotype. The CDR3 region has the DNA TGTGCCACCAGTTACGGACAGTTACAGTTCTTC. Translating it yields CATSYGQLQFF. V usage is TRBV24-1 and J usage is TRBJ2-1; D perhaps matches TRBD1 (6 bases). The CDR3 contains 11 residues. Trimming stripped 6 bases from V and 13 bases from J, with 12 bases between. Germline CDR1 KGHDR, CDR2 SFDVKD.

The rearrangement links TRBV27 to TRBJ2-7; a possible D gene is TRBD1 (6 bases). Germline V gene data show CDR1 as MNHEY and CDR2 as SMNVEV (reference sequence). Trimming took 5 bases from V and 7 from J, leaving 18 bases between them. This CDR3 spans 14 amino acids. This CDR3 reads CASSVGTPLGEQYF. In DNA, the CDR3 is TGTGCCAGCAGTGTAGGGACACCACTTGGGGAGCAGTACTTC.

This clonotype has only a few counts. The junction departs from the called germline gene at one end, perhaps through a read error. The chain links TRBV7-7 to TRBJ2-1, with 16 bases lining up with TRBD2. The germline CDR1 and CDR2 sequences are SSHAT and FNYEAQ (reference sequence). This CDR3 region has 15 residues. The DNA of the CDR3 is TGTGCTAGCAGCTCCGGGACTAGCGGGAGGGATGAGCAGTTCTTC. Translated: CASSSGTSGRDEQFF.

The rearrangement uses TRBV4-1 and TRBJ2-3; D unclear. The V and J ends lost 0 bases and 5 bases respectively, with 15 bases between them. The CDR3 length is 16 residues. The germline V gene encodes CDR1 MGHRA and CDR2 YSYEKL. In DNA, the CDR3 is TGCGCCAGCAGCCAAGATTCCCCCACACCAGGAGATACGCAGTATTTT. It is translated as CASSQDSPTPGDTQYF.

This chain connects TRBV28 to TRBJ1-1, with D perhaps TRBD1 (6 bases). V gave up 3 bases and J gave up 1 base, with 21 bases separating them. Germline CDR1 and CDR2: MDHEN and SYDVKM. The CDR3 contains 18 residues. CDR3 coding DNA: TGTGCCAGCAGTTTTCAGGATAGCAGGGACAAATCGAACACTGAAGCTTTCTTT. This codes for CASSFQDSRDKSNTEAFF.

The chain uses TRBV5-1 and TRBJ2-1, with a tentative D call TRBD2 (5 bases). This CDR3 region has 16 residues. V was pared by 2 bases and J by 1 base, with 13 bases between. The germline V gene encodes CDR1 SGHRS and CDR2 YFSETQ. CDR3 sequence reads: CASSLVEGDSYNEQFF. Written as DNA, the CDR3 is TGCGCCAGCAGCTTAGTTGAGGGCGATTCCTACAATGAGCAGTTCTTC.